What follows are 9 T cell receptor beta chains derived from one specimen sequenced in a study of blood T cell repertoires in COVID-19. Libraries were prepared by immunoSEQ multiplex PCR; TCRdb keeps only in-frame clonotypes and omits some of them. The sample includes approximately 230,000 clones, roughly 88% of them seen just once. Sequences were obtained from peripheral blood. The source of these receptors is a young woman with COVID-19, enrolled during active disease.

This sequence joins TRBV7-2 and TRBJ2-2, with TRBD2 as a possible D gene (6 bases). V was clipped by 5 bases and J by 6 bases, with 10 bases between them. Germline V lookup: CDR1 SGHTA, CDR2 FQGNSA. The CDR3 consists of 13 residues. CDR3 loop: CASSPGGPGELFF. The CDR3 DNA is TGTGCCAGCAGCCCCGGGGGTCCCGGGGAGCTGTTTTTT.

V is TRBV27 and J is TRBJ1-1, with 8 bases that match TRBD1. The CDR3 sequence is 16 residues long. With 3 bases clipped from V and 5 bases from J, the junction kept 11 bases outside the gene matches. Germline V CDR1 and CDR2: MNHEY, SMNVEV (reference sequence). As DNA, the CDR3 is TGTGCCAGCAGTTTTTCAGGGGGCGTAAGATCGACTGAAGCTTTCTTT. This sequence encodes CASSFSGGVRSTEAFF.

This sequence joins TRBV5-5 and TRBJ2-7; TRBD1 agrees at 9 bases. CDR1 and CDR2 from the germline V gene are SGHKS and YYEKEE (reference sequence). The CDR3 loop spans 15 amino acids. V shed 4 bases and J 2 bases; nucleotides not matched to a gene: 7. The CDR3 DNA sequence: TGTGCCAGCAGCCCCGGGACAGGGAGGACCTACGAGCAGTACGTC. This translates into CASSPGTGRTYEQYV.

The chain employs TRBV5-1 and TRBJ1-4, with D possibly TRBD1 on 5 matching bases. The V gene's germline CDR1 is SGHRS and CDR2 YFSETQ. V lost 0 bases to trimming and J lost 8 bases, with 11 bases between them. The CDR3 loop spans 14 amino acids. The DNA for the CDR3 is TGCGCCAGCAGCTTGGAGCCAGGGTTCGAAAAACTGTTTTTT. Translation gives CASSLEPGFEKLFF.

The chain recombines TRBV2 with TRBJ1-1; 9 bases map to TRBD1. V shed 9 bases and J 7 bases; nucleotides not matched to a gene: 6. CDR3 length: 12 residues. Germline values: CDR1 SNHLY, CDR2 FYNNEI. This CDR3 is CASPGGQGEAFF. The CDR3 DNA is TGTGCCAGTCCTGGGGGACAGGGTGAAGCTTTCTTT. The full variable domain, completed using reference TRBV2 and TRBJ1-1, is EPEVTQTPSHQVTQMGQEVILRCVPISNHLYFYWYRQILGQKVEFLVSFYNNEISEKSEIFDDQFSVERPDGSNFTLKIRSTKLEDSAMYFCASPGGQGEAFFGQGTRLTVV.

V and J are TRBV25-1 and TRBJ1-4; TRBD1 matches 7 bases. This CDR3 comprises 15 residues. CDR1 and CDR2 (germline): MGHDK, SYGVNS. V dropped 7 bases and J dropped 6; count of bases not matched to a gene: 11. CDR3 residues: CASNSTGRHDEKLFF. CDR3 in DNA: TGTGCCAGCAATTCGACAGGGCGACATGATGAAAAACTGTTTTTT.

Only a few counts were recorded for this clone. The rearrangement joins TRBV13 to TRBJ2-1, with no clear D. The CDR3 has 14 residues. Germline CDR1 is PRHDT and CDR2 is FYEKMQ (reference sequence). The V gene lost 5 bases and the J gene lost 4 bases, with 12 bases spanning the gap. CDR3 sequence: CASSIVGDYNEQFF. The CDR3 region has the DNA TGTGCCAGCAGCATCGTAGGAGATTACAATGAGCAGTTCTTC. The full variable domain, rest sourced from reference TRBV13 and TRBJ2-1, is AAGVIQSPRHLIKEKRETATLKCYPIPRHDTVYWYQQGPGQDPQFLISFYEKMQSDKGSIPDRFSAQQFSDYHSELNMSSLELGDSALYFCASSIVGDYNEQFFGPGTRLTVL.

The rearrangement joins TRBV19 to TRBJ2-1; possible D gene TRBD2, 6 bases. The CDR3 runs 16 residues. Germline lookup yields CDR1 LNHDA and CDR2 SQIVND (reference sequence). Deletions cut 5 bases from V and 7 bases from J, with 21 bases between. The CDR3 reads CASSVTTSMSPNEQFF. In DNA form, the CDR3 reads TGTGCCAGTAGTGTCACAACTAGCATGTCCCCAAATGAGCAGTTCTTC. The complete variable domain, with remaining parts taken from reference TRBV19 and TRBJ2-1, reads DGGITQSPKYLFRKEGQNVTLSCEQNLNHDAMYWYRQDPGQGLRLIYYSQIVNDFQKGDIAEGYSVSREKKESFPLTVTSAQKNPTAFYLCASSVTTSMSPNEQFFGPGTRLTVL.

The chain employs TRBV6-2 or TRBV6-3 and TRBJ2-2; 8 bases are a match to TRBD2. V gave up 5 bases and J gave up 1 base; unmatched junction bases: 6. Germline V gene lookup returns CDR1 MNHEY and CDR2 SVGEGT. CDR3 length equals 16 residues. CDR3 protein: CASSLQAGENTGELFF. In DNA form, the CDR3 reads TGTGCCAGCAGTCTTCAAGCGGGAGAGAACACCGGGGAGCTGTTTTTT.